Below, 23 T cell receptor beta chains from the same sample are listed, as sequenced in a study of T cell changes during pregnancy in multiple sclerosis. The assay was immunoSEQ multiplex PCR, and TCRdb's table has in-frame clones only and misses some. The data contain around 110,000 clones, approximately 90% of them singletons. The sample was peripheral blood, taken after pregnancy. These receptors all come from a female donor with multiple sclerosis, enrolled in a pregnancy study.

CDR3: CASSLVRGSTDTQYF. The CDR3 nucleotides read TGTGCCAGCAGCTTGGTTAGGGGGAGCACAGATACGCAGTATTTT. The rearrangement links TRBV11-2 to TRBJ2-3; D is possibly TRBD1 (6 bases). Trimming stripped 3 bases from V and 0 bases from J, with 10 bases between. Germline V gives CDR1 SGHAT, CDR2 FQNNGV. This CDR3 region has 15 residues.

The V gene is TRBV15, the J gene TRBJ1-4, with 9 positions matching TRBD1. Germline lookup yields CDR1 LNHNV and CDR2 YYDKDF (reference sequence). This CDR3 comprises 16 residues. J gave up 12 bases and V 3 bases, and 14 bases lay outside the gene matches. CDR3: CATSSPRDRANGELFF. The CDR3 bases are TGTGCCACCAGCAGCCCCCGGGACAGGGCTAATGGTGAACTGTTTTTT.

The DNA for the CDR3 is TGTGCCATCAGTGTCACAGCTTCGAACACTGAAGCTTTCTTT. Protein product: CAISVTASNTEAFF. The rearrangement joins TRBV10-3 to TRBJ1-1; the D is unclear. Germline assignment: CDR1 ENHRY and CDR2 SYGVKD. The CDR3 sequence is 14 residues long. V dropped 4 bases and J dropped 1 base, with 10 bases sitting between them.

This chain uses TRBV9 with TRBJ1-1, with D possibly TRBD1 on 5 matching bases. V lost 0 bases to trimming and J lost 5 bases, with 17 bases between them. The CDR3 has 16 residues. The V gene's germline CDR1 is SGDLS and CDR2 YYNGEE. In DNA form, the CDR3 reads TGTGCCAGCAGCGTAGGGGGCAGAGAGATAGGGACTGAAGCTTTCTTT. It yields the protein CASSVGGREIGTEAFF.

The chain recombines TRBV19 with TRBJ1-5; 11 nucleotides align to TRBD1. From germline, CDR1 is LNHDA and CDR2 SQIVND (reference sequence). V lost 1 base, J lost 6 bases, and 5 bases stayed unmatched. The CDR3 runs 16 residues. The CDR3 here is CASSIGTGGLGQPQHF. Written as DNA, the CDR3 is TGTGCCAGTAGTATAGGGACAGGGGGCTTAGGTCAGCCCCAGCATTTT.

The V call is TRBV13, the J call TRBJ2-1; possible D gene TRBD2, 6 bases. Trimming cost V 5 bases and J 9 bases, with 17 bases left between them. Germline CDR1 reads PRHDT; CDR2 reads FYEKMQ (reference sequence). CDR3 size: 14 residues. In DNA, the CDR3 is TGTGCCAGCAGCCCCTGGAGGGCGGGCGGTGAGCAGTTCTTC. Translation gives CASSPWRAGGEQFF.

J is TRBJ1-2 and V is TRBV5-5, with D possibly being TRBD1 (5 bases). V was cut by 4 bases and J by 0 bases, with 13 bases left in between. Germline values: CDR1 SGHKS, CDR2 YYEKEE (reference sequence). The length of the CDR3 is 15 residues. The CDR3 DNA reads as TGTGCCAGCAGCCCGTGGACGGACACTAACTATGGCTACACCTTC. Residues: CASSPWTDTNYGYTF.

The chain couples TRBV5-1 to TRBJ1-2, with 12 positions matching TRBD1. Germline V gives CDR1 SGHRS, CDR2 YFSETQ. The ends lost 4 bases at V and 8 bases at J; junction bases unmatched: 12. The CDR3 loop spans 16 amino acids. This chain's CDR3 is CASSRPGQGAAGGYTF. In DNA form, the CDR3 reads TGCGCCAGCAGCCGGCCGGGACAGGGGGCCGCAGGGGGCTACACCTTC.

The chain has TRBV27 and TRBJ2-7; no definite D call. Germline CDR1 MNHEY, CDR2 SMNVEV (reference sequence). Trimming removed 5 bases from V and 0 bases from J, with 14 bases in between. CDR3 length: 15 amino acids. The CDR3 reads CASSPSDTTSYEQYF. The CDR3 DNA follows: TGTGCCAGCAGTCCCTCTGACACAACCTCCTACGAGCAGTACTTC.

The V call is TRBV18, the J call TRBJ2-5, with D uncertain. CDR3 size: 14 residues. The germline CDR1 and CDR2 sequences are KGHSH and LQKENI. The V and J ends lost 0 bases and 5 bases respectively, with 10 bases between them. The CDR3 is CASSPPESRETQYF. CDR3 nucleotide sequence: TGTGCCAGCTCACCACCGGAGAGTCGGGAGACCCAGTACTTC.

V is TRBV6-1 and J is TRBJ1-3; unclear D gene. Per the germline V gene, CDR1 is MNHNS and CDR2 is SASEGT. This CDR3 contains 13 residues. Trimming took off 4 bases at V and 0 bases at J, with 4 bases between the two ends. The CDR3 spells CASSGSSGNTIYF. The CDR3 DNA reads TGTGCCAGCAGTGGGAGCTCTGGAAACACCATATATTTT.

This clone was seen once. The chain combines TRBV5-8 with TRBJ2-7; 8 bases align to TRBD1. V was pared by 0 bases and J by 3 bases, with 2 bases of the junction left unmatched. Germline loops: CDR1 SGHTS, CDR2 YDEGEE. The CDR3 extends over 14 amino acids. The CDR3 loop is CASSLVGQVYEQYF. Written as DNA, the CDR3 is TGTGCCAGCAGCTTGGTGGGACAGGTCTACGAGCAGTACTTC.

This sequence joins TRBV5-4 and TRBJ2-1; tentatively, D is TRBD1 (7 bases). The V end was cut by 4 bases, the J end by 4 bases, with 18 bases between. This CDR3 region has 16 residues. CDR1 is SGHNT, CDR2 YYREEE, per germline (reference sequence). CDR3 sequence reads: CASSQGGGGSYNEQFF. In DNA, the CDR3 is TGTGCCAGCAGCCAGGGGGGTGGGGGATCTTACAATGAGCAGTTCTTC.

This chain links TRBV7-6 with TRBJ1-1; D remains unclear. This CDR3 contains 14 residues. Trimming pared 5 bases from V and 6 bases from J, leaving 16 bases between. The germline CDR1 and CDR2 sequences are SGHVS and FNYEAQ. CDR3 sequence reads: CASSLEGANAEAFF. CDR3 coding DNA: TGTGCCAGCAGCCTGGAGGGCGCAAACGCTGAAGCTTTCTTT.

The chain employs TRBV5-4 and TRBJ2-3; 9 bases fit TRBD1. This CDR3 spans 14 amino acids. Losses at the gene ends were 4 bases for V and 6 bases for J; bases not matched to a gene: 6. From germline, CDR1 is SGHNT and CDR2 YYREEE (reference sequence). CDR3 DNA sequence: TGTGCCAGCAGCGATCGGACAGGGGATGATACGCAGTATTTT. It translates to CASSDRTGDDTQYF. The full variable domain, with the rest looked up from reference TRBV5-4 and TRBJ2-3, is ETGVTQSPTHLIKTRGQQVTLRCSSQSGHNTVSWYQQALGQGPQFIFQYYREEENGRGNFPPRFSGLQFPNYSSELNVNALELDDSALYLCASSDRTGDDTQYFGPGTRLTVL.

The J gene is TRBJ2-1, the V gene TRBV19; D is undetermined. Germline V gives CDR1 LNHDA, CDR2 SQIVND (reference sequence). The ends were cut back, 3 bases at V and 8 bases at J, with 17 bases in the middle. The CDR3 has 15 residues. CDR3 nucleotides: TGTGCCAGTAGTATGGGTCAATCCCAAGAGGATGAGCAGTTCTTC. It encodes CASSMGQSQEDEQFF.

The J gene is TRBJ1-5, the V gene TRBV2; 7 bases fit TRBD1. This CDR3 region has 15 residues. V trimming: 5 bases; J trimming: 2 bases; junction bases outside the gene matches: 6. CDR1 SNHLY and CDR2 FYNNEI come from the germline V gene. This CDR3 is CASSIRGRGNQPQHF. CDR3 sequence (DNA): TGTGCCAGCAGTATTAGGGGGCGCGGCAATCAGCCCCAGCATTTT.

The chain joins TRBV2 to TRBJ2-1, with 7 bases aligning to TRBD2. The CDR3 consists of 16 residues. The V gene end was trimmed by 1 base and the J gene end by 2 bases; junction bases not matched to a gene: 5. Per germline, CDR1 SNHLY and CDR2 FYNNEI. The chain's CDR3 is CASSEGASGAYNEQFF. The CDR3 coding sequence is TGTGCCAGCAGTGAAGGGGCTAGCGGTGCCTACAATGAGCAGTTCTTC.

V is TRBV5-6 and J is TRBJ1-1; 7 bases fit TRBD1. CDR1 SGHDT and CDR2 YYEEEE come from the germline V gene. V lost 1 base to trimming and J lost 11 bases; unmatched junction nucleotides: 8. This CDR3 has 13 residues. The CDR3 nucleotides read TGTGCCAGCAGCTTGATGGAGGGGGCGACGGCTTTCTTT. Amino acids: CASSLMEGATAFF.

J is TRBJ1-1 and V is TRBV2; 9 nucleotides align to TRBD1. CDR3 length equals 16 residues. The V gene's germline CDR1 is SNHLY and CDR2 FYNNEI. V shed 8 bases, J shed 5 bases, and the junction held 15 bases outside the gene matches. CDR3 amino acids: CASGQGRSLLGTEAFF. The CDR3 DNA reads TGTGCCAGCGGACAGGGGAGATCTCTTCTCGGGACTGAAGCTTTCTTT.

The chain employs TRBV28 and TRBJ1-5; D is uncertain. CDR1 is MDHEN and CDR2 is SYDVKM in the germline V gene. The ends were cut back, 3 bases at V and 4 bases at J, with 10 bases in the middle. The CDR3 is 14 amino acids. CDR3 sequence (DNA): TGTGCCAGCAGTTTGGTGGGGAGTAATCAGCCCCAGCATTTT. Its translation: CASSLVGSNQPQHF.

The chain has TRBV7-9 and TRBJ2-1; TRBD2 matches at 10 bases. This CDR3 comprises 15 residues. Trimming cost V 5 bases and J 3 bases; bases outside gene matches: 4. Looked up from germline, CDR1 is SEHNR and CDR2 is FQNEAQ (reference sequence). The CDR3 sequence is CASSPLAGGYNEQFF. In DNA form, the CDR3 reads TGTGCCAGCAGCCCCTTAGCGGGGGGCTACAATGAGCAGTTCTTC.

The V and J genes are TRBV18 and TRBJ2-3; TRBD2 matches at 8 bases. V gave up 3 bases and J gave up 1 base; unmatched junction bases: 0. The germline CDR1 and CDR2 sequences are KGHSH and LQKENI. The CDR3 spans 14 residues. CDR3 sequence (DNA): TGTGCCAGCTCACCGACTAGCGGCACAGATACGCAGTATTTT. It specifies CASSPTSGTDTQYF. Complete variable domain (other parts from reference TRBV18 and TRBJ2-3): NAGVMQNPRHLVRRRGQEARLRCSPMKGHSHVYWYRQLPEEGLKFMVYLQKENIIDESGMPKERFSAEFPKEGPSILRIQQVVRGDSAAYFCASSPTSGTDTQYFGPGTRLTVL.